The TCR beta chain under discussion was sequenced for a study of CD8+CD57+ T cells in acquired aplastic anemia. The study's findings and limits: For CD8+ Simpson's diversity, patients and controls showed no significant difference.

Germline V CDR1 and CDR2: SNHLY, FYNNEI. The CDR3 spans 15 residues. J was trimmed by 1 base and V by 6 bases; bases with no gene match: 1. Patients chosen for sequencing had shown CD8+CD57+ cell expansion by flow cytometry. Severe acquired aplastic anemia was present in every patient. Prior therapy had not been administered to any patient at the time of blood sampling. The TCR beta profiling, which covered VDJ combination and CDR3 sequence, was carried out using genomic DNA as the template. One entry per CDR3 protein, called by TCRdb with MiXCR from the reads. This table has about 160,000 distinct CDR3 sequences, over 40% appearing once. This clonotype was counted only a few times. No antigen is known for it.

The sequencing sample was made of sorted CD4+, CD8+, or CD8+CD57+ T cells (not recorded which) from PBMCs. The J gene is TRBJ2-3, the V gene TRBV2, with 13 bases aligning to TRBD2. The TCR was taken from a human donor with aplastic anemia. CDR3 sequence: CASRGTSGGTDTQYF. The CDR3 bases are TGTGCCAGCAGAGGGACTAGCGGGGGCACAGATACGCAGTATTTT.